The 32 T cell receptor beta chains below come from one sample, sequenced in a study of CXCR3-negative and CXCR3-positive naive CD8 T cells. Antigen specificity for these receptors is unknown. Findings and caveats of the study: Naive cells that were CXCR3-positive had more hydrophobic TRB CDR3s (compared with CXCR3-negative naive cells).

TRB cDNA was prepared as libraries by UMI-labeled 5' RACE. TCRdb derives one entry per CDR3 protein from the 5' RACE reads, leaving out DNA. The sample table sets out about 130,000 distinct CDR3 sequences. Sequences were obtained from naive CXCR3+ CD8+ T cells from blood. Documented subset: CD45RO-CCR7+CD27+CD95- naive CD8+ T cells expressing CXCR3 (TNR3+). The receptors shown here come from a human donor in good health. Some clones in this sample may be carry-over from other donors' samples.

V is TRBV5-1 and J is TRBJ1-2. The CDR3 runs 16 residues. Germline V gene sequence: CDR1 SGHRS, CDR2 YFSETQ. This CDR3 reads CASSSTLKQANYGYTF. The full variable domain, with the rest looked up from reference TRBV5-1 and TRBJ1-2, is KAGVTQTPRYLIKTRGQQVTLSCSPISGHRSVSWYQQTPGQGLQFLFEYFSETQRNKGNFPGRFSGRQFSNSRSEMNVSTLELGDSALYLCASSSTLKQANYGYTFGSGTRLTVV.

V is TRBV7-9 and J is TRBJ1-1; TCRdb's D call of TRBD1 is untestable without DNA. CDR1 is SEHNR and CDR2 is FQNEAQ in the germline V gene (reference sequence). The length of the CDR3 is 13 residues. This CDR3 reads CASSRDIFTEAFF.

The V and J genes are TRBV28 and TRBJ2-3; the D gene TCRdb calls, TRBD1, cannot be checked with no DNA. The CDR3 sequence is 11 residues long. CDR1 is MDHEN, CDR2 SYDVKM, per germline. CDR3 residues: CASGRTDTQYF.

The chain combines TRBV28 with TRBJ1-1; TCRdb selects TRBD1, and the lack of DNA leaves this call unchecked. The CDR3 has 14 residues. Germline V gene sequence: CDR1 MDHEN, CDR2 SYDVKM. CDR3 sequence: CASSSHRGSTEAFF.

This chain connects TRBV12-3 or TRBV12-4 to TRBJ2-1; there is no DNA to check the TCRdb D call of TRBD1. The CDR3 is made up of 15 amino acids. CDR3 in amino acids: CASSISGIGGAEQFF.

The chain employs TRBV28 and TRBJ2-3; TCRdb's D call, TRBD2, is unchecked because there is no DNA. The CDR3 is made up of 15 amino acids. CDR1 MDHEN and CDR2 SYDVKM come from the germline V gene. The CDR3 here is CASSIGEDGTDTQYF.

The CDR3 sequence is CASSPSLLAGLYNEQFF. The chain recombines TRBV27 with TRBJ2-1; TCRdb reports TRBD2, a call that lacks DNA to check it against. Per the germline V gene, CDR1 is MNHEY and CDR2 is SMNVEV (reference sequence). CDR3 length: 17 residues.

This rearrangement joins TRBV3-1 to TRBJ2-7; the D call from TCRdb, TRBD2, cannot be confirmed without DNA. This CDR3 is 17 amino acids long. CDR1 and CDR2 (germline): LGHDT, YNNKEL (reference sequence). Here the CDR3 reads CASSPGLAGAASYEQYF.

The chain carries TRBV7-9 and TRBJ1-1. The germline V gene has CDR1 SEHNR and CDR2 FQNEAQ (reference sequence). The CDR3 consists of 13 residues. This chain's CDR3 is CASSSDRSTEAFF.

V gene TRBV4-2 combines with J gene TRBJ2-5. Germline V lookup: CDR1 LGHNA, CDR2 YNFKEQ. The CDR3 extends over 16 amino acids. CDR3 loop: CASSQAVTADEETQYF.

The chain is built from TRBV28 and TRBJ1-1; there is no DNA to check the TCRdb D call of TRBD1. Looked up from germline, CDR1 is MDHEN and CDR2 is SYDVKM. The CDR3 loop spans 14 amino acids. This CDR3 is CASSLDRDGTEAFF.

V is TRBV29-1 and J is TRBJ1-2; with no DNA, the TCRdb D assignment of TRBD1 cannot be verified. Germline CDR1 is SQVTM and CDR2 is ANQGSEA. This CDR3 is built from 12 residues. This CDR3 is CSVVQGMPGYTF.

The chain joins TRBV5-1 to TRBJ2-7; TCRdb indicates TRBD1, and absent DNA this call remains unverified. This CDR3 comprises 13 residues. The germline CDR1 and CDR2 sequences are SGHRS and YFSETQ. This CDR3 reads CASSLGQGGEQYF.

The chain employs TRBV29-1 and TRBJ2-7; TCRdb's D call of TRBD1 is untestable without DNA. CDR1 SQVTM and CDR2 ANQGSEA come from the germline V gene. CDR3 length: 12 residues. The CDR3 is CSVVGETYEQYF.

The chain uses TRBV7-9 and TRBJ2-4. CDR1 and CDR2 from the germline V gene are SEHNR and FQNEAQ (reference sequence). CDR3 length: 14 amino acids. The CDR3 loop is CASSSLTVKNIQYF.

The chain carries TRBV29-1 and TRBJ1-5; TCRdb lists TRBD1, though no DNA is available to test this call. CDR3 size: 13 residues. Germline lookup yields CDR1 SQVTM and CDR2 ANQGSEA. The CDR3 spells CSALTGVNQPQHF.

This sequence joins TRBV7-2 and TRBJ2-1; TCRdb's D gene call, TRBD1, goes unchecked for lack of DNA. The germline gives CDR1 SGHTA, CDR2 FQGNSA. CDR3 length: 14 amino acids. The CDR3 is CASGGPGSYNEQFF.

V gene TRBV7-2 combines with J gene TRBJ2-7; TCRdb's D gene call, TRBD2, goes unchecked for lack of DNA. The CDR3 spans 16 residues. Germline V gives CDR1 SGHTA, CDR2 FQGNSA. CDR3 residues: CASSLVAGGLSYEQYF.

The chain couples TRBV29-1 to TRBJ2-1; TCRdb names TRBD1, which stays unverified in the absence of DNA. The germline gives CDR1 SQVTM, CDR2 ANQGSEA. The CDR3 consists of 14 residues. CDR3 amino acids: CSVEEAGKGNEQFF.

This chain uses TRBV14 with TRBJ1-2; TCRdb's D call, TRBD1, is unchecked because there is no DNA. Germline values: CDR1 SGHDN, CDR2 FVKESK. This CDR3 has 14 amino acids. CDR3 in amino acids: CASSQGTGPWGYTF.

The rearrangement joins TRBV3-1 to TRBJ2-7; with no DNA, the TCRdb D assignment of TRBD2 cannot be verified. CDR3 length: 16 amino acids. Looked up from germline, CDR1 is LGHDT and CDR2 is YNNKEL (reference sequence). CDR3 sequence: CASKPTTSSEPYEQYF.

CDR3 amino acids: CASSQVTAGNQPQHF. V is TRBV4-1 and J is TRBJ1-5. CDR1 is MGHRA and CDR2 is YSYEKL in the germline V gene. The CDR3 length is 15 residues.

This chain links TRBV30 with TRBJ1-5; the D gene TCRdb calls, TRBD1, cannot be checked with no DNA. The germline CDR1 and CDR2 sequences are GTSNPN and SVGIG (reference sequence). The CDR3 loop spans 15 amino acids. The CDR3 is CAWSATGGENQPQHF.

V is TRBV15 and J is TRBJ1-2; TCRdb names TRBD1, which stays unverified in the absence of DNA. The CDR3 has 14 amino acids. In germline, CDR1 is LNHNV, CDR2 YYDKDF (reference sequence). CDR3 region: CATSRPASGYGYTF.

The gene calls are TRBV20-1 and TRBJ2-7; without DNA, the TCRdb call of TRBD1 cannot be checked. CDR3 length: 13 amino acids. Per germline, CDR1 DFQATT and CDR2 SNEGSKA (reference sequence). The CDR3: CKSGTVFPYEQYF.

The V call is TRBV29-1, the J call TRBJ1-1; the D gene TCRdb calls, TRBD1, cannot be checked with no DNA. The CDR3 length is 14 residues. CDR1 is SQVTM, CDR2 ANQGSEA, per germline. CDR3 amino acids: CSVEPRGQNTEAFF.

The chain joins TRBV21-1 to TRBJ2-1; TCRdb's D gene call, TRBD2, goes unchecked for lack of DNA. TRBV21-1 is a pseudogene segment. This CDR3 has 20 residues. CDR3 residues: CARPGPRGLARVISYNEQFF.

The V gene is TRBV4-2, the J gene TRBJ2-7; TCRdb gives TRBD1 as the D gene, but with no DNA this cannot be confirmed. Germline CDR1 reads LGHNA; CDR2 reads YNFKEQ. CDR3 length: 16 amino acids. CDR3 protein: CASSQGVGQGGYEQYF.

The genes are TRBV12-3 or TRBV12-4 and TRBJ2-1; the TCRdb D gene call, TRBD2, has no DNA to confirm it. The CDR3 is made up of 13 amino acids. The CDR3 is CASSPSLPYEQFF.

The V call is TRBV20-1, the J call TRBJ1-5. Germline V CDR1 and CDR2: DFQATT, SNEGSKA (reference sequence). The CDR3 length is 12 residues. The CDR3 sequence: CSARDGDQPQHF.

The chain recombines TRBV5-4 with TRBJ2-7. The CDR3 has 12 amino acids. Germline CDR1 SGHNT, CDR2 YYREEE (reference sequence). The CDR3 is CASSLNFDEQYF.

CDR3 in amino acids: CASSQVPTPNYGYTF. The gene calls are TRBV4-1 and TRBJ1-2. The CDR3 is 15 residues long. CDR1 is MGHRA and CDR2 is YSYEKL in the germline V gene.